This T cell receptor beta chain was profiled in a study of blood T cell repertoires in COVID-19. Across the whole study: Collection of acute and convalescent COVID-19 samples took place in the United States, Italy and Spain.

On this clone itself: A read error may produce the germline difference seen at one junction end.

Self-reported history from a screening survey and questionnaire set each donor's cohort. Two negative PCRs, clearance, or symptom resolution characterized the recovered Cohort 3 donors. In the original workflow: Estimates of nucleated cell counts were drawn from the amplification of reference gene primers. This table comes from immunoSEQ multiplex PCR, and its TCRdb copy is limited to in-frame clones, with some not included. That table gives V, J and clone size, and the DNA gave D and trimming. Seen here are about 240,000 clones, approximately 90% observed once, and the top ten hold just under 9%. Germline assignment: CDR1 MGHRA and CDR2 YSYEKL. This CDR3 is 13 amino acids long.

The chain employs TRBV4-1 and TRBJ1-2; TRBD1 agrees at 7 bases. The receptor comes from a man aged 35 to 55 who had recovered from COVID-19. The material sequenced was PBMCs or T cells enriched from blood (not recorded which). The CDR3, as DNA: TGCGCCAGCAGCCCATGGGACAGTAAAGGAGTGGCCTTC. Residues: CASSPWDSKGVAF.